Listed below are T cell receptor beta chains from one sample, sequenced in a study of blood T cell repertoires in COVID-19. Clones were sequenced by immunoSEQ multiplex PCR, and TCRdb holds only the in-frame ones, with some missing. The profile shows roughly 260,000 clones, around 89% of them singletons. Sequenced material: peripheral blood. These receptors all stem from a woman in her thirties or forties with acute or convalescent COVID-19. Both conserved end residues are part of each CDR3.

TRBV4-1 CASSTENPSGSIGRDTQYF
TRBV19 CASTPPGGRNQPQHF
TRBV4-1 CASSQYATGAGANVLTF
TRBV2 CASIDRIYGYTF
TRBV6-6 CATSRDTEAFF
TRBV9 CASSPSATNEKLFF
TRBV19 CATQPAGNNSPLHF
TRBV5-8 CAVSDSGNTIYF
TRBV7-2 CASSFPAGVRTDTQYF
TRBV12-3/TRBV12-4 CASSFRTGNEQFF
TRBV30 CAWSLGLPRRTQYF
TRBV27 CASSPPDRGRGNIQYF
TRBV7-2 CASSRGPSGETQYF
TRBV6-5 CASSTRDRGRPEAFF
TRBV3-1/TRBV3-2 CASSQRQGNQPQHF
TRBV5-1 CATRGDTEAFF
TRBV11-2 CASSLEGVTEAFF
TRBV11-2 CASSLGRGGSPLHF
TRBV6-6 CASRDRGMGTGGYTF
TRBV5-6 CASSSPTDRATGELFF
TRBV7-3 CASSSGTGLGNEQFF
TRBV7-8 CASSPGIGTEAFF
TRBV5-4 CASSLGDSSHNEQFF
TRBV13 CASSFGGGRMSGYTF
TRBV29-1 CSVDKASGARNLYNEQFF
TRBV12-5 CASGFHGGSGNTEAFF
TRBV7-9 CASSRSNLVVRGYTF
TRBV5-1 CASSFTGSGTDTQYF
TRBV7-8 CASSLQGSDEQFF
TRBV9 CASSGGTSSYNSPLHF
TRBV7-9 CMIRTSGGETDTQYF
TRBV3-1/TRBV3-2 CASSQGANRGGYTF
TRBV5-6 CASSAPGQGTDTQYF
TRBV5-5 CASSTGRAPSPLHF
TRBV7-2 CASSPRLAGAETQYF
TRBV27 CASSLSKGSTNEKLFF
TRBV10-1 CASSLGQGAKARNYTGELFF
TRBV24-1 CATREGAAPIEQFF
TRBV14 CASSQGQGRNSPLHF
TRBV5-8 CASSLALAGVGYTF
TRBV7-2 CASSFLQVGLNEKLFF
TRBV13 CASKDAGSEGTDTQYF
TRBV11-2 CASSSREPGTSTDTQYF
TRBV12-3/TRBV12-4 CASSLGSTEAFF
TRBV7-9 CASSLSGTGAFF
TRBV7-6 CASSSNQVTEAFF
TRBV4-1 CASSQGRGSNSPLHF
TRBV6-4 CASSRDRANYGYTF
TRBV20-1 CSASGRGNF
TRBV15 CATSREQPALQETQYF
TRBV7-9 CASSASHRGLAKNIQYF
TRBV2 CASSDGSWAGRSPLHF
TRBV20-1 CSAEGGDGQFF
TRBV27 CASSSAARQGQHGYTF
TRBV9 CASSVKGQSWASPLHF
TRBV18 CASSRGGVTEAFF
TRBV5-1 CASSPDRAGPDTQYF